The 17 T cell receptor beta chains presented below share a single source sample, sequenced in a study of T cell repertoires in cytomegalovirus infection. These receptors are not linked to any known antigen. TCRdb ran MiXCR on the reads and lists one entry per CDR3 protein. The sample has 110,000 or so distinct CDR3 sequences, 30% seen once. Sequenced here: CD8+ T cells from cultured PBMCs, sampled from culture after CMV antigen stimulation. The source is a human donor in good health (CMV status not recorded). Some clones in this sample may be carry-over from other donors' samples.

The V and J genes are TRBV7-2 and TRBJ2-3; D may be TRBD2 (6 bases). In germline, CDR1 is SGHTA, CDR2 FQGNSA. The length of the CDR3 is 15 residues. Trimming shortened V by 1 base and J by 2 bases, and 10 bases separated the two germline ends. CDR3 DNA sequence: TGTGCCAGCAGCTTAGAGCTAGCGAACACAGATACGCAGTATTTT. It is translated as CASSLELANTDTQYF. Combining the CDR3 with reference TRBV7-2 and TRBJ2-3 gives the whole variable domain GAGVSQSPSNKVTEKGKDVELRCDPISGHTALYWYRQSLGQGLEFLIYFQGNSAPDKSGLPSDRFSAERTGGSVSTLTIQRTQQEDSAVYLCASSLELANTDTQYFGPGTRLTVL.

The chain links TRBV7-8 to TRBJ2-3, with 11 bases aligning to TRBD2. CDR1 is SGHVS, CDR2 FQNEAQ, per germline. The ends lost 3 bases at V and 1 base at J; junction bases unmatched: 0. The CDR3 contains 15 residues. The CDR3 here is CASSFSGGGTDTQYF. The CDR3 DNA follows: TGTGCCAGCAGCTTTAGCGGGGGGGGCACAGATACGCAGTATTTT. The variable domain in full, with the rest retrieved from reference TRBV7-8 and TRBJ2-3, is GAGVSQSPRYKVAKRGQDVALRCDPISGHVSLFWYQQALGQGPEFLTYFQNEAQLDKSGLPSDRFFAERPEGSVSTLKIQRTQQEDSAVYLCASSFSGGGTDTQYFGPGTRLTVL.

The chain links TRBV4-1 to TRBJ2-7; D gene ambiguous. This CDR3 spans 13 amino acids. Germline V gene data show CDR1 as MGHRA and CDR2 as YSYEKL. The germline V and J ends were trimmed by 1 base and 3 bases, with 7 bases remaining between them. CDR3 amino acids: CASSQVKGYEQYF. The CDR3 DNA sequence: TGCGCCAGCAGCCAAGTAAAGGGCTACGAGCAGTACTTC.

This clonotype has just a few counts. The chain carries TRBV6-1 and TRBJ2-7; TRBD1 aligns across 8 bases. Germline lookup yields CDR1 MNHNS and CDR2 SASEGT. V lost 6 bases to trimming and J lost 1 base; unmatched junction nucleotides: 2. There are 13 residues in the CDR3. The CDR3 spells CASRGQGSYEQYF. For the CDR3, the DNA is TGTGCCAGCAGAGGACAGGGATCCTACGAGCAGTACTTC.

This clonotype has more than one count but fewer than ten. V gene TRBV19 combines with J gene TRBJ2-7; D tentatively fits TRBD1 or TRBD2 (7 bases each). V shed 1 base and J shed 3 bases, with 13 bases lying between them. The germline gives CDR1 LNHDA, CDR2 SQIVND (reference sequence). The CDR3 is 15 amino acids. The CDR3 here is CASSIGGGQRYEQYF. The CDR3 DNA follows: TGTGCCAGTAGTATAGGGGGGGGACAGCGCTACGAGCAGTACTTC.

J is TRBJ2-5 and V is TRBV7-2; D possibly corresponds to TRBD2 (7 bases). V lost 1 base and J 1 base, leaving 10 bases between the germline ends. The CDR3 is made up of 15 amino acids. Per germline, CDR1 SGHTA and CDR2 FQGNSA. The CDR3, as DNA: TGTGCCAGCAGCTTAGACGGGGGGCTCCAAGAGACCCAGTACTTC. Translating gives CASSLDGGLQETQYF.

The sample holds a few counts of this clonotype. The chain uses TRBV7-2 and TRBJ2-5; 13 bases fit TRBD2. The germline V gene has CDR1 SGHTA and CDR2 FQGNSA. The junction had 6 bases not matched to a gene; V was cut back by 5 bases and J by 3 bases. The CDR3 loop spans 16 amino acids. The CDR3 region is CASSQLLAGGKETQYF. The CDR3, as DNA: TGTGCCAGCAGCCAGCTACTAGCGGGGGGGAAAGAGACCCAGTACTTC.

As DNA, the CDR3 is TGTGCCAGCAGTTGGGGCAGCGGGGGATACCAAGAGACCCAGTACTTC. Amino acid sequence: CASSWGSGGYQETQYF. The chain recombines TRBV27 with TRBJ2-5, with 8 nucleotides matching TRBD2. The V and J ends lost 4 bases and 0 bases, in that order; junction bases with no gene match: 7. CDR1 and CDR2 from the germline V gene are MNHEY and SMNVEV (reference sequence). This CDR3 is built from 16 residues.

This clonotype has a single count. The chain employs TRBV5-5 and TRBJ1-1, with 7 bases aligning to TRBD1. Per germline, CDR1 SGHKS and CDR2 YYEKEE (reference sequence). The J segment lost 1 base and the V segment lost 3 bases, leaving 6 bases of the junction unmatched. The CDR3 runs 15 residues. The CDR3 nucleotides are TGTGCCAGCAGCTCCAGGACAGGACCGAACACTGAAGCTTTCTTT. Its protein product is CASSSRTGPNTEAFF.

The rearrangement uses TRBV6-1 and TRBJ2-2, with D tentatively TRBD1 or TRBD2 (5 bases each). The CDR3 loop spans 15 amino acids. V was shortened by 2 bases and J by 4 bases, with 11 bases between the two germline ends. Germline CDR1 MNHNS, CDR2 SASEGT. The CDR3 DNA is TGTGCCAGCAGTGAAAATCCAGGGAGCACCGGGGAGCTGTTTTTT. Its translation is CASSENPGSTGELFF.

The CDR3 DNA sequence: TGTGCCAGCACGGGGAGAGATACGCAGTATTTT. This translates into CASTGRDTQYF. V usage is TRBV6-5 and J usage is TRBJ2-3, with D perhaps TRBD2 (5 bases). V was shortened by 7 bases and J by 5 bases, with 7 bases between the two germline ends. This CDR3 region has 11 residues. The germline V gene encodes CDR1 MNHEY and CDR2 SVGAGI.

The chain employs TRBV10-3 and TRBJ2-7, with 8 nucleotides matching TRBD1. The germline gives CDR1 ENHRY, CDR2 SYGVKD. The CDR3 consists of 15 residues. After removal of 0 bases from V and 4 bases from J, the junction contained 5 bases not matched to a gene. The chain's CDR3 is CAISESGTGPYEQYF. CDR3 sequence (DNA): TGTGCCATCAGTGAGTCCGGGACAGGACCGTACGAGCAGTACTTC.

The genes are TRBV10-3 and TRBJ1-3, with D unclear. Germline CDR1 is ENHRY and CDR2 is SYGVKD. The CDR3 has 12 residues. Trimming left V 11 bases short and J 4 bases short, with 12 bases between. CDR3 DNA: TGTGCCGGTACGGGGTCAGGAAACACCATATATTTT. Translated, it gives CAGTGSGNTIYF.

This clonotype has a handful of counts. The V call is TRBV19, the J call TRBJ1-1, with 7 bases aligning to TRBD1. The CDR3 is 14 amino acids. Germline trimming cut 5 bases from V and 3 bases from J; bases unmatched to any gene: 6. Germline CDR1 is LNHDA and CDR2 is SQIVND (reference sequence). The CDR3 here is CASSWTGTDTEAFF. CDR3 bases: TGTGCCAGTAGTTGGACAGGAACGGACACTGAAGCTTTCTTT.

This clonotype has only a few counts. The chain employs TRBV7-6 and TRBJ1-1; D not certain. Germline loops: CDR1 SGHVS, CDR2 FNYEAQ. V lost 5 bases to trimming and J lost 8 bases, with 18 bases between them. There are 14 residues in the CDR3. DNA for the CDR3: TGTGCCAGCAGCCCTACTTTTGGTGCATCGGAAGCTTTCTTT. Encoded protein: CASSPTFGASEAFF.

This clonotype showed up many times. The V and J genes are TRBV7-8 and TRBJ1-3; tentatively, D is TRBD1 (6 bases). The CDR3 covers 18 residues. Germline assignment: CDR1 SGHVS and CDR2 FQNEAQ. V shed 5 bases and J shed 0 bases, with 20 bases lying between them. The CDR3 bases are TGTGCCAGCAGCGGGACACGCTCTGGCTTCCTCTCTGGAAACACCATATATTTT. It is translated as CASSGTRSGFLSGNTIYF.

This clonotype was detected a few times. The chain is built from TRBV7-9 and TRBJ2-5; no definite D call. The CDR3 contains 12 residues. The V gene's germline CDR1 is SEHNR and CDR2 FQNEAQ (reference sequence). V lost 2 bases and J 5 bases, leaving 6 bases between the germline ends. The CDR3 sequence is CASSLRYETQYF. CDR3 DNA: TGTGCCAGCAGCTTACGATATGAGACCCAGTACTTC.